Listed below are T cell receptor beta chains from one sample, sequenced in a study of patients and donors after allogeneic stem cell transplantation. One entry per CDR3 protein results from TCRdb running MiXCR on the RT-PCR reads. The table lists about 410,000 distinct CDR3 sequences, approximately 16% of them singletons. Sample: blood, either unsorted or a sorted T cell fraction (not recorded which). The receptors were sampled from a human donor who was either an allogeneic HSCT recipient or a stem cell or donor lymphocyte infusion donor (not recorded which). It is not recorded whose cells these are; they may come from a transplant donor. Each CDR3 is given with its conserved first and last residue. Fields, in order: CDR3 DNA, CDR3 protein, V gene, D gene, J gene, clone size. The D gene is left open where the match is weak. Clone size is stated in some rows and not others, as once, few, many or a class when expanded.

DNA: TGTGCCAGCAATCCCCTGGGGGCCTTTACGGTCACAGATACGCAGTATTTT
CDR3: CASNPLGAFTVTDTQYF
V: TRBV28
D: NA
J: TRBJ2-3
size: NA

DNA: TGTGCCAGTAGGAGGTACACCGGGGAGCTGTTTTTT
CDR3: CASRRYTGELFF
V: TRBV19
D: NA
J: TRBJ2-2
size: NA

DNA: TGCAGTGCTAGAGATCCCAGCAGGGGTGAAGCTTTCTTT
CDR3: CSARDPSRGEAFF
V: TRBV20-1
D: NA
J: TRBJ1-1
size: few

DNA: TGTGCCAGCAGCTCACACAGGGGGCTCCACGAGCAGTACTTC
CDR3: CASSSHRGLHEQYF
V: TRBV16
D: TRBD1
J: TRBJ2-7
size: NA

DNA: TGTGCCAGCAGCCGAGGACAGGGAGGAAACACCATATATTTT
CDR3: CASSRGQGGNTIYF
V: TRBV7-9
D: TRBD1
J: TRBJ1-3
size: NA

DNA: TGCAGCGTTGCGGTACTTATTGGAGATGAAAAACTGTTTTTT
CDR3: CSVAVLIGDEKLFF
V: TRBV29-1
D: NA
J: TRBJ1-4
size: few

DNA: TGTGCCAGCAGGGCAACTGTTTCGTCTAGACCGTCCACAGATACGCAGTATTTT
CDR3: CASRATVSSRPSTDTQYF
V: TRBV11-1
D: NA
J: TRBJ2-3
size: NA

DNA: TGTGCCAGCAGCTTGGTGTCCACAGATACGCAGTATTTT
CDR3: CASSLVSTDTQYF
V: TRBV5-6
D: NA
J: TRBJ2-3
size: many

DNA: TGTGCCAGCAGCTTAGAAGGGACAGTCCATAGCAATCAGCCCCAGCATTTT
CDR3: CASSLEGTVHSNQPQHF
V: TRBV11-3
D: TRBD1
J: TRBJ1-5
size: NA

DNA: TGTGCCAGCAGCTTAGGGACAGGGGCCAACAATGAGCAGTTCTTC
CDR3: CASSLGTGANNEQFF
V: TRBV7-6
D: TRBD1
J: TRBJ2-1
size: few

DNA: TGTGCCACCAGTGATTGGGGTAGCGGGAGCTCCTACAATGAGCAGTTCTTC
CDR3: CATSDWGSGSSYNEQFF
V: TRBV24-1
D: TRBD2
J: TRBJ2-1
size: few

DNA: TGTGCCAGCAGGGCCTTAGGGGGAGGAAGTAGGGTAGCTTTCTTT
CDR3: CASRALGGGSRVAFF
V: TRBV6-1
D: NA
J: TRBJ1-1
size: NA

DNA: TGTGCCAGCCAGACTGACCAAAAAGCGAAGACCCAGTACTTC
CDR3: CASQTDQKAKTQYF
V: TRBV2
D: NA
J: TRBJ2-5
size: few

DNA: TGTGCCAGCAGCTCGGGCAGGGGTGGGGAGACCCAGTACTTC
CDR3: CASSSGRGGETQYF
V: TRBV5-6
D: NA
J: TRBJ2-5
size: NA

DNA: TGTGCCAGCAGTGAGAGGGAGCCATACGAGCAGTACTTC
CDR3: CASSEREPYEQYF
V: TRBV27
D: NA
J: TRBJ2-7
size: few

DNA: TGTGCCAGCAGCTCCACGTCCCGGGACAGGGTTGGAAACATTCAGTACTTC
CDR3: CASSSTSRDRVGNIQYF
V: TRBV7-9
D: TRBD1
J: TRBJ2-4
size: NA

DNA: TGTGCCAGCAGTGCTATAGCGGAATACACCGGGGAGCTGTTTTTT
CDR3: CASSAIAEYTGELFF
V: TRBV2
D: NA
J: TRBJ2-2
size: NA

DNA: TGCAGTGCTAGTTGGAATGCGGGGACAGGGGTAATGAACACTGAAGCTTTCTTT
CDR3: CSASWNAGTGVMNTEAFF
V: TRBV20-1
D: TRBD1
J: TRBJ1-1
size: NA

DNA: TGTGCCAGCAGTCTTGACGTACACTACGAGCAGTACTTC
CDR3: CASSLDVHYEQYF
V: TRBV27
D: NA
J: TRBJ2-7
size: NA

DNA: TGTGCCAGCAGCTTACTACGTAACAGGGGGCTTTCGACAGATACGCAGTATTTT
CDR3: CASSLLRNRGLSTDTQYF
V: TRBV11-1
D: TRBD1
J: TRBJ2-3
size: many

DNA: TGTGCCTGGAGTGTACGACTAGACAATGAGCAGTTCTTC
CDR3: CAWSVRLDNEQFF
V: TRBV30
D: NA
J: TRBJ2-1
size: NA

DNA: TGTGCCAGCAGTGCCGAGCACTACGAGCAGTACTTC
CDR3: CASSAEHYEQYF
V: TRBV2
D: NA
J: TRBJ2-7
size: NA

DNA: TGTGCCAGCAGTTTTGGCAGGGGAGTTACCGAGCAGTACTTC
CDR3: CASSFGRGVTEQYF
V: TRBV12-3/TRBV12-4
D: NA
J: TRBJ2-7
size: NA

DNA: TGTGCCAGCAGCGACCTCCGACAGAACGTGTTCTTC
CDR3: CASSDLRQNVFF
V: TRBV6-1
D: NA
J: TRBJ2-1
size: NA

DNA: TGCAGTGCCCTAAGACGAGGGAAGGCTGAAGCTTTCTTT
CDR3: CSALRRGKAEAFF
V: TRBV20-1
D: NA
J: TRBJ1-1
size: few

DNA: TGTGCCACCAGCATGGGGACTAGCGGGAGAGGATACAATGAGCAGTTCTTC
CDR3: CATSMGTSGRGYNEQFF
V: TRBV15
D: TRBD2
J: TRBJ2-1
size: few

DNA: TGTGCCAGCACCCAAGGAGGGGGATACTATGGCTACACCTTC
CDR3: CASTQGGGYYGYTF
V: TRBV2
D: NA
J: TRBJ1-2
size: NA

DNA: TGCGCCAGCAGCCAGCGGGAGTTTTCCTTGGTCGAGCAGTTCTTC
CDR3: CASSQREFSLVEQFF
V: TRBV5-1
D: TRBD2
J: TRBJ2-1
size: many

DNA: TGCAGTGCTTTGAAGCGGGAGAAGAACAACGAGCAGTACTTC
CDR3: CSALKREKNNEQYF
V: TRBV20-1
D: TRBD2
J: TRBJ2-7
size: few

DNA: TGTGCCATCAGTGAAGGGCTAGCGGGATCCCTCACAGATACGCAGTATTTT
CDR3: CAISEGLAGSLTDTQYF
V: TRBV10-3
D: TRBD2
J: TRBJ2-3
size: NA

DNA: TGTGCCAGCAGCTGGGGGACAGGGCGCTCCTACAATGAGCAGTTCTTC
CDR3: CASSWGTGRSYNEQFF
V: TRBV7-3
D: TRBD1
J: TRBJ2-1
size: few

DNA: TGCGCCAGCAGGATGGACATAAACTATGGCTACACCTTC
CDR3: CASRMDINYGYTF
V: TRBV5-1
D: NA
J: TRBJ1-2
size: NA

DNA: TGTGCCAGCAGCTCACTGACAGTGGGAGAGACCCAGTACTTC
CDR3: CASSSLTVGETQYF
V: TRBV7-9
D: NA
J: TRBJ2-5
size: few

DNA: TGCGCCAGCAGCTTGCCGACAGGGGGGGACGAAAAACTGTTTTTT
CDR3: CASSLPTGGDEKLFF
V: TRBV5-1
D: TRBD1
J: TRBJ1-4
size: few

DNA: TGTGCCAGCAGCCTACTCCCTGTTAACTATGGCTACACCTTC
CDR3: CASSLLPVNYGYTF
V: TRBV3-1
D: NA
J: TRBJ1-2
size: NA

DNA: TGCGCCAGCTGCCCCCGGGGGACCGGATCGGGGACCCAGTACTTC
CDR3: CASCPRGTGSGTQYF
V: TRBV5-1
D: NA
J: TRBJ2-5
size: NA

DNA: TGTGCCAGCAGATTCAGGGGCCAAGAGACCCAGTACTTC
CDR3: CASRFRGQETQYF
V: TRBV6-1
D: NA
J: TRBJ2-5
size: few

DNA: TGCGCCAGCAGATGGACGGGGGCGGGTGCAGATACGCAGTATTTT
CDR3: CASRWTGAGADTQYF
V: TRBV10-2
D: NA
J: TRBJ2-3
size: few

DNA: TGTGCCACGACAGGGGAGATCCTCACCGGGGAGCTGTTTTTT
CDR3: CATTGEILTGELFF
V: TRBV6-1
D: TRBD1
J: TRBJ2-2
size: NA

DNA: TGCAGTGCTAGAGATAGGACTAGCGGACTCAATGAGCAGTTCTTC
CDR3: CSARDRTSGLNEQFF
V: TRBV20-1
D: TRBD2
J: TRBJ2-1
size: few

DNA: TGCAGCGTTCGGACAGGGGGGAGGAACACTGAAGCTTTCTTT
CDR3: CSVRTGGRNTEAFF
V: TRBV29-1
D: TRBD1
J: TRBJ1-1
size: few

DNA: TGTGCCAGCAGCCCCACTAGCGGGGGGCCCTACGAGCAGTACTTC
CDR3: CASSPTSGGPYEQYF
V: TRBV9
D: TRBD2
J: TRBJ2-7
size: NA

DNA: TGCAGCGTTCGATTGAGGGATGGGGGTTACAATGAGCAGTTCTTC
CDR3: CSVRLRDGGYNEQFF
V: TRBV29-1
D: NA
J: TRBJ2-1
size: few

DNA: TGCGCCAGCAGCCAACCAGGGTCTGGGGCCAACGTCCTGACTTTC
CDR3: CASSQPGSGANVLTF
V: TRBV4-1
D: NA
J: TRBJ2-6
size: few

DNA: TGCGCCAGCAGCCACAGCGGCACTGTTCAAGATACGCAGTATTTT
CDR3: CASSHSGTVQDTQYF
V: TRBV4-1
D: NA
J: TRBJ2-3
size: few

DNA: TGTGCCAGCAGTCGAAGGTTGCCCGCAAGCACAGATACGCAGTATTTT
CDR3: CASSRRLPASTDTQYF
V: TRBV7-9
D: NA
J: TRBJ2-3
size: few

DNA: TGCAGTGCTAAACCGCCGGGACTAGAGCACTTC
CDR3: CSAKPPGLEHF
V: TRBV20-1
D: TRBD2
J: TRBJ2-5
size: NA

DNA: TGTGCCACCAGTGGCCATACAGCCTCCCACTACTATGGCTACACCTTC
CDR3: CATSGHTASHYYGYTF
V: TRBV24-1
D: NA
J: TRBJ1-2
size: few

DNA: TGCGCCAGCACCTCTTCTACGGGAGGCACTGAAGCTTTCTTT
CDR3: CASTSSTGGTEAFF
V: TRBV5-1
D: NA
J: TRBJ1-1
size: NA

DNA: TGTGCCAGCAGTGTCATAGGGGGCGGACAGAGCTCTGGAAACACCATATATTTT
CDR3: CASSVIGGGQSSGNTIYF
V: TRBV25-1
D: TRBD1
J: TRBJ1-3
size: few

DNA: TGTGCCAGCAGCGCAGCAGGATTAGCGTTCTACGAGCAGTACTTC
CDR3: CASSAAGLAFYEQYF
V: TRBV7-9
D: NA
J: TRBJ2-7
size: medium-sized

DNA: TGTGCCAGCTCACCACCGTACAGGGGTTACACTGAAGCTTTCTTT
CDR3: CASSPPYRGYTEAFF
V: TRBV18
D: TRBD1
J: TRBJ1-1
size: many

DNA: TGTGCCAGCAGTCGGGGGGTTAACACCGGGGAGCTGTTTTTT
CDR3: CASSRGVNTGELFF
V: TRBV12-3/TRBV12-4
D: TRBD2
J: TRBJ2-2
size: many

DNA: TGTGCCAGCAGCTTCGGGACGTCTAGCCCCGGGGAGCTGTTTTTT
CDR3: CASSFGTSSPGELFF
V: TRBV7-9
D: NA
J: TRBJ2-2
size: NA

DNA: TGTGCCAGCAGGGGTGGGGGGCCTTCCTACAATGAGCAGTTCTTC
CDR3: CASRGGGPSYNEQFF
V: TRBV9
D: NA
J: TRBJ2-1
size: few